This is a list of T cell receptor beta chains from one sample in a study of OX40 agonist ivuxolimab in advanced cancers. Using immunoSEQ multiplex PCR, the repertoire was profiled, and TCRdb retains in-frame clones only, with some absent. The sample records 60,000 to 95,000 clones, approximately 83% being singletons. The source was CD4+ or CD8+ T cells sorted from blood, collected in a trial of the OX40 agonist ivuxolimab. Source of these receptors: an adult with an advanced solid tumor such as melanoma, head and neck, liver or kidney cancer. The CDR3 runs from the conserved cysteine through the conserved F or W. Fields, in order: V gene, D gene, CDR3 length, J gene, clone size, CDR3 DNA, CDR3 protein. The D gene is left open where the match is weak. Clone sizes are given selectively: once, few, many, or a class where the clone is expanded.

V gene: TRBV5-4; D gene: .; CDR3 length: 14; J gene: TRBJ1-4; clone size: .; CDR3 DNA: TGTGCCAGCAGCTTGGCAGGGACTAATGAAAAACTGTTTTTT; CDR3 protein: CASSLAGTNEKLFF
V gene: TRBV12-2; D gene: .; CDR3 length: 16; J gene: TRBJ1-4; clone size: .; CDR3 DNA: TGTGCAAGTCGCTTAGTGGAAGGGACAACTAATGAAAAACTGTTTTTT; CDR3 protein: CASRLVEGTTNEKLFF
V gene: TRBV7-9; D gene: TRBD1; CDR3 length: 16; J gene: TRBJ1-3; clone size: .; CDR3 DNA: TGTGCCAGCAGCCCGGGACAGCTAGGATCTGGAAACACCATATATTTT; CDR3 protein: CASSPGQLGSGNTIYF
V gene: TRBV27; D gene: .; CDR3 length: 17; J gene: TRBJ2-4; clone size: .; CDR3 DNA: TGTGCCAGCAGTCAAGGGGTTGTCCCTGCCTCCAAAAACATTCAGTACTTC; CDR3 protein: CASSQGVVPASKNIQYF
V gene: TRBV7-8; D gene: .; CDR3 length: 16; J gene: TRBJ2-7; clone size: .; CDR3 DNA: TGTGCCAGCAGCTTGATTGGTAGCCCCGGGGCCTACGAGCAGTACTTC; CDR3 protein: CASSLIGSPGAYEQYF
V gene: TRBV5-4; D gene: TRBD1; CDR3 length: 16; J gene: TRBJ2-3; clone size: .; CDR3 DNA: TGTGCCAGCAGCTCACGGACAGGGGCCCTCACAGATACGCAGTATTTT; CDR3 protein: CASSSRTGALTDTQYF
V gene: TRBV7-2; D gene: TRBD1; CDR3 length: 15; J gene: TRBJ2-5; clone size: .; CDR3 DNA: TGTGCCAGCAGCTTCGGGACAGGCCCTCTGGAGACCCAGTACTTC; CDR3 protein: CASSFGTGPLETQYF
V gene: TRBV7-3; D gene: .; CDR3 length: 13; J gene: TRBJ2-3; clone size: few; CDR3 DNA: TGTGCCAGCAGCTTTAAGGGCACAGATACGCAGTATTTT; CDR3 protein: CASSFKGTDTQYF
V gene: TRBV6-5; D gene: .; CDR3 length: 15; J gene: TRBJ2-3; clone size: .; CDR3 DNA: TGTGCCAGCAGTTACGCGGGGCTTCGCACAGATACGCAGTATTTT; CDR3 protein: CASSYAGLRTDTQYF
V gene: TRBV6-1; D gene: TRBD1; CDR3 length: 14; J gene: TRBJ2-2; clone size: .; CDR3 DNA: TGTGCCAGCAGTGACCGGACAGGGTCCGGGGAGCTGTTTTTT; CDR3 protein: CASSDRTGSGELFF
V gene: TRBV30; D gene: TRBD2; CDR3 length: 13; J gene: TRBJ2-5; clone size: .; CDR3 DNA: TGTGCCTGTAGCGGGGGGTCCATGGAGACCCAGTACTTC; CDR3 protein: CACSGGSMETQYF
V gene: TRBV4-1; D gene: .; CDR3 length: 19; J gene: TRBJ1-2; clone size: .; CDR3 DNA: TGCGCCAGCAGCCAAGAAGGGTACGGACAGACCATAGCTAACTATGGCTACACCTTC; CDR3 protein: CASSQEGYGQTIANYGYTF
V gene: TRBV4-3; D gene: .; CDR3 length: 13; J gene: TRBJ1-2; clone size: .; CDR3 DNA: TGCGCCAGCAGCCAAGGACCCAACCAAGGCTACACCTTC; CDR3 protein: CASSQGPNQGYTF
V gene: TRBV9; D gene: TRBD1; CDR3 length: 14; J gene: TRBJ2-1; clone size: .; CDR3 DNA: TGTGCCAGCAGCGTACAGGGGGCAAACAATGAGCAGTTCTTC; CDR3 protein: CASSVQGANNEQFF
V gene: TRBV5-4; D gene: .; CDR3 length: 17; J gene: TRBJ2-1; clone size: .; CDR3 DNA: TGTGCCAGCAGCTTAGACGGGGGAGATCCCTCCTACAATGAGCAGTTCTTC; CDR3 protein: CASSLDGGDPSYNEQFF
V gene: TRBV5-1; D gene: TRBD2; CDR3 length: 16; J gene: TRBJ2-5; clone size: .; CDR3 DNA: TGCGCCAGCAGCATTAGAGCGGGGGCCACCTACGAGACCCAGTACTTC; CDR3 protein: CASSIRAGATYETQYF
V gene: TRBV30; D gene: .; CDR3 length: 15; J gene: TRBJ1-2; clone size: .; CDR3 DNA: TGTGCCTGGAGTTTTCCGGGGGGCCGGACTTACGGCTACACCTTC; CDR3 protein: CAWSFPGGRTYGYTF
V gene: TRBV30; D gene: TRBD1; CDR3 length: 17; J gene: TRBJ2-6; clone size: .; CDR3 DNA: TGTGCCTGGAGTGTAGGACAGGGGGCAGGCGGGGCCAACGTCCTGACTTTC; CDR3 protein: CAWSVGQGAGGANVLTF
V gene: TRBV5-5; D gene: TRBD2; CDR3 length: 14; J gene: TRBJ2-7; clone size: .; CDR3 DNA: TGTGCCAGCAGCTTTAGCGGGGGGAGCTACGAGCAGTACTTC; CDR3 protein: CASSFSGGSYEQYF
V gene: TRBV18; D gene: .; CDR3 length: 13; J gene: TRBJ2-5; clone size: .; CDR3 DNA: TGTGCCAGCTCACCACCCAGGGTAGAGACCCAGTACTTC; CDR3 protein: CASSPPRVETQYF
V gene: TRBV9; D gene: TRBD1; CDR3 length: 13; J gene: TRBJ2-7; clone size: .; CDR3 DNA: TGTGCCAGCAGCGAGCGGGACAGGGGGGAGCAGTACTTC; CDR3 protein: CASSERDRGEQYF
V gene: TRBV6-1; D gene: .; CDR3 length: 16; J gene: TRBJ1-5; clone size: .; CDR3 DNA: TGTGCCAGCAGTGTTAACAGAGTTTTGGTCAGACAGCCCCAGCATTTT; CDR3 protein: CASSVNRVLVRQPQHF
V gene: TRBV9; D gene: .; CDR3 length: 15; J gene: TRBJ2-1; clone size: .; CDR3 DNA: TGTGCCAGCAGCGTAGAGGGGGAGGCCTACAATGAGCAGTTCTTC; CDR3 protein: CASSVEGEAYNEQFF
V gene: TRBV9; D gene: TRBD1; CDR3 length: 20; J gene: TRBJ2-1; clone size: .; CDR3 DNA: TGTGCCAGCAGCGTCACTATACAAAAAGACAGGGACCGTTCCTACAATGAGCAGTTCTTC; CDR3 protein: CASSVTIQKDRDRSYNEQFF
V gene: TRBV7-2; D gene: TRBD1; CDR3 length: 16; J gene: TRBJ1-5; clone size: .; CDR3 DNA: TGTGCCAGCAGCAACCGACGGACAGGGCTAAATCAGCCCCAGCATTTT; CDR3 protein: CASSNRRTGLNQPQHF
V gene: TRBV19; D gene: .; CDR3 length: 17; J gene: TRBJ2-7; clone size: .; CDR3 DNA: TGTGCCAGTAGTATAAGAGCTTTCGACTCCGGATTCTACGAGCAGTACTTC; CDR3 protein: CASSIRAFDSGFYEQYF
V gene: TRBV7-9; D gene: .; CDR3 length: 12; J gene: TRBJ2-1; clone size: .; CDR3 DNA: TGTGCCAGCAGCGCCCTAGGGGTTGAGCAGTTCTTC; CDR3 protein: CASSALGVEQFF